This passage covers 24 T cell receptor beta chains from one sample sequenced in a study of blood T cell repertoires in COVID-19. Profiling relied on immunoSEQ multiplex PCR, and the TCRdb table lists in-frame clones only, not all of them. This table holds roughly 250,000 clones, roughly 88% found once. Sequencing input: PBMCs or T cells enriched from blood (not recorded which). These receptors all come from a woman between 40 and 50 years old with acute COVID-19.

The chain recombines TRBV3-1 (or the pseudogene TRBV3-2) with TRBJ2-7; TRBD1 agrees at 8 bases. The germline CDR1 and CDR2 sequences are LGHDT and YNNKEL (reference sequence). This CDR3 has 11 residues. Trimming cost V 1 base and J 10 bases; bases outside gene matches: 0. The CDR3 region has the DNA TGTGCCAGCAGCCAAGCAGGGGGCCAGTACTTC. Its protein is CASSQAGGQYF.

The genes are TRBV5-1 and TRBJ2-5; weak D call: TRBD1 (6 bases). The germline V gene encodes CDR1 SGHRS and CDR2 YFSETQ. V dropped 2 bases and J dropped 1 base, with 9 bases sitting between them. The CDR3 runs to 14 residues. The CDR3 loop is CASSLQGGQETQYF. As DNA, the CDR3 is TGCGCCAGCAGCTTACAGGGCGGCCAAGAGACCCAGTACTTC.

CDR3 sequence: CASSPSPGLNRHGYTF. Here the CDR3 DNA reads TGTGCCAGCAGCCCGTCCCCAGGGTTAAATCGGCATGGCTACACCTTC. The chain joins TRBV13 to TRBJ1-2, with a possible D match to TRBD1 (5 bases). The V end lost 5 bases, the J end lost 6 bases, and 22 bases lay between the germline ends. Germline-derived CDR1 and CDR2 are PRHDT and FYEKMQ (reference sequence). CDR3 length: 16 amino acids.

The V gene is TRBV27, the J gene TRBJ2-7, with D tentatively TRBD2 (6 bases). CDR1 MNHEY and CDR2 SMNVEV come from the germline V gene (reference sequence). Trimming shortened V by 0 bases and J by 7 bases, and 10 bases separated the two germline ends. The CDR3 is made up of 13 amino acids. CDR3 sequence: CASSLSLGGEQYF. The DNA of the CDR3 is TGTGCCAGCAGTTTATCTTTGGGGGGTGAGCAGTACTTC.

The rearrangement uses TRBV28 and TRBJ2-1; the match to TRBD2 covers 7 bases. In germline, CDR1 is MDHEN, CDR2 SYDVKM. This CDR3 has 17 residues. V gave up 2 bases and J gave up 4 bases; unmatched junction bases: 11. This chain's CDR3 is CASSLTAGGSGYNEQFF. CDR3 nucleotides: TGTGCCAGCAGTTTAACCGCCGGCGGGAGTGGGTACAATGAGCAGTTCTTC.

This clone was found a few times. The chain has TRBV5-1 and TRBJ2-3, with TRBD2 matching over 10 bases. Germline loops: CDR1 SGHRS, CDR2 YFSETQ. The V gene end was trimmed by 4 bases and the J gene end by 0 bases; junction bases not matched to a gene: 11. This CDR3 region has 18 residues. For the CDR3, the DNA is TGCGCCAGCAGCGGTGCTAGCGGGAGATCTGCTAGCACAGATACGCAGTATTTT. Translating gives CASSGASGRSASTDTQYF.

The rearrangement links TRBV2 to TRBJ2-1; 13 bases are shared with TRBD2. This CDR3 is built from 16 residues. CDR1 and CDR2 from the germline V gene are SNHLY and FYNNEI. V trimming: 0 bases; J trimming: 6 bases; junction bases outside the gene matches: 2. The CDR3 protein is CASSEALAGGLNEQFF. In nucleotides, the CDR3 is TGTGCCAGCAGTGAAGCACTAGCGGGAGGGCTCAATGAGCAGTTCTTC.

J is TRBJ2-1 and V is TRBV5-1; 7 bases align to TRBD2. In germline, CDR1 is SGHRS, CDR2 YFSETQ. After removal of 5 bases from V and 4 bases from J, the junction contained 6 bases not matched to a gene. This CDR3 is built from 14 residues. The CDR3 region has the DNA TGCGCCAGCAGTGGCGGGAGCCTTTACAATGAGCAGTTCTTC. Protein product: CASSGGSLYNEQFF. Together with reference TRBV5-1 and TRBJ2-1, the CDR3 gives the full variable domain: KAGVTQTPRYLIKTRGQQVTLSCSPISGHRSVSWYQQTPGQGLQFLFEYFSETQRNKGNFPGRFSGRQFSNSRSEMNVSTLELGDSALYLCASSGGSLYNEQFFGPGTRLTVL.

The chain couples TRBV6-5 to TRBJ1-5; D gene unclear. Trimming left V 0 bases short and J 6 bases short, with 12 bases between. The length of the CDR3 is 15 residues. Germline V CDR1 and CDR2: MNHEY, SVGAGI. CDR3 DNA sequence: TGTGCCAGCAGTTACTCGACGCAGGCCGGTCAGCCCCAGCATTTT. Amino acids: CASSYSTQAGQPQHF.

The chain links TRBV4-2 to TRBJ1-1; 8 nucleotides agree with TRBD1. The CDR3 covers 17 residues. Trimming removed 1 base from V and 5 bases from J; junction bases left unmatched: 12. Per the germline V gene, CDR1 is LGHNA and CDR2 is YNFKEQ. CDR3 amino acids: CASSQGVSGGYFTEAFF. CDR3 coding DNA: TGTGCCAGCAGCCAAGGTGTGTCAGGGGGCTATTTTACTGAAGCTTTCTTT.

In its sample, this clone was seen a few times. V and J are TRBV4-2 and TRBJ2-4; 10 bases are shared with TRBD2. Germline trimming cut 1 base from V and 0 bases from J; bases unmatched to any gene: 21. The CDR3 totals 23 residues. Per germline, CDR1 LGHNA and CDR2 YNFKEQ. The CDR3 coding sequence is TGTGCCAGCAGCCAAGGGGGGAGCGGGAGGGCCCGGTTGGGCGAAATAGCCAAAAACATTCAGTACTTC. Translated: CASSQGGSGRARLGEIAKNIQYF.

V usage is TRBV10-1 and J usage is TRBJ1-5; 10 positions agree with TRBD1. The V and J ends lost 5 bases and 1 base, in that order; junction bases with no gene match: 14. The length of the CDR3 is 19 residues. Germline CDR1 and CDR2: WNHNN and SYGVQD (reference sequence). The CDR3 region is CASSNSDRGRGRSNQPQHF. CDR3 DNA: TGCGCCAGCAGTAACTCAGACAGGGGGCGAGGAAGAAGCAATCAGCCCCAGCATTTT.

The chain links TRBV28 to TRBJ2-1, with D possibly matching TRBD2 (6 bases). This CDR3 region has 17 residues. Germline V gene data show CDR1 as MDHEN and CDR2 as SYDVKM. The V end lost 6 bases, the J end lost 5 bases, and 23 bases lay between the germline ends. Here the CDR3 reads CASRDLMMAGPDNEQFF. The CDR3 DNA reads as TGTGCCAGCAGGGATTTAATGATGGCGGGGCCAGACAATGAGCAGTTCTTC.

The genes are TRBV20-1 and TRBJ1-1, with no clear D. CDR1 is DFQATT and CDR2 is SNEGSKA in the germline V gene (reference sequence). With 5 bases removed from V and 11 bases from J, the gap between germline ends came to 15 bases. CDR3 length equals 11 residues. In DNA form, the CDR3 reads TGCAGTGCTTCACGCAGTCGGGAGGCTTTCTTT. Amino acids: CSASRSREAFF.

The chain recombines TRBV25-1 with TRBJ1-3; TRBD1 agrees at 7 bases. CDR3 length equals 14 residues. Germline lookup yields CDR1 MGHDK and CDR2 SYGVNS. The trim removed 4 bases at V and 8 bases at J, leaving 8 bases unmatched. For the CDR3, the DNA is TGTGCCAGCAGTGTGTCAGGGGGATTTGACACCATATATTTT. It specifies CASSVSGGFDTIYF.

As DNA, the CDR3 is TGTGCCAGCACCCCCGGACAGGGCTACGAGCAGTACTTC. Residues: CASTPGQGYEQYF. The chain couples TRBV11-2 to TRBJ2-7; TRBD1 matches at 8 bases. Germline V CDR1 and CDR2: SGHAT, FQNNGV. The CDR3 has 13 residues. The V gene end was trimmed by 7 bases and the J gene end by 3 bases; junction bases not matched to a gene: 5.

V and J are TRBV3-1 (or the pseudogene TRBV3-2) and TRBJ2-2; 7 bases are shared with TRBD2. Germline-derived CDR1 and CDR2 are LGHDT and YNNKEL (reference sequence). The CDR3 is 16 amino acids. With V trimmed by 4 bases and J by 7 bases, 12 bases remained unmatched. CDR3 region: CASSRRAGNRIGELFF. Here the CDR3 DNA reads TGTGCCAGCAGCCGGCGAGCGGGAAACCGTATCGGGGAGCTGTTTTTT.

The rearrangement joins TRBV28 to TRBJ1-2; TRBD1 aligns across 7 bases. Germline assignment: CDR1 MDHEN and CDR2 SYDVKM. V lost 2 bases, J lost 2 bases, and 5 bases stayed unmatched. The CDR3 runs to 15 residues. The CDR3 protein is CASSLDRALNYGYTF. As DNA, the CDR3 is TGTGCCAGCAGTTTAGACAGGGCGTTAAACTATGGCTACACCTTC.

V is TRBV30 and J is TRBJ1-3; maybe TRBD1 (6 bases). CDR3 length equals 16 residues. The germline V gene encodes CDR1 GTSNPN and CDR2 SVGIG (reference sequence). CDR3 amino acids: CGLRSFQGNSGNTIYF. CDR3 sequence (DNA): TGTGGCCTGCGGTCCTTTCAGGGGAATTCTGGAAACACCATATATTTT.

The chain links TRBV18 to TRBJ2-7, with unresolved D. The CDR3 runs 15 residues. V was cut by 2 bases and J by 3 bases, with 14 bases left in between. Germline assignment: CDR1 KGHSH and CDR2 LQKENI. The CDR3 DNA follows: TGTGCCAGCTCACCAATGGAACGCCGAGGCTACGAGCAGTACTTC. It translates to CASSPMERRGYEQYF.

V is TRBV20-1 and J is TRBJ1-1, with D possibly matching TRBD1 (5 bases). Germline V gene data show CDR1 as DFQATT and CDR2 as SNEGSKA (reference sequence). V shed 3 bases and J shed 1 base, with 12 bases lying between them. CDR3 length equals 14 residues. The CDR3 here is CSASRNGGNTEAFF. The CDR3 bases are TGCAGTGCTAGTCGTAACGGGGGGAACACTGAAGCTTTCTTT.

CDR3 bases: TGTGCCACCAGTGAGCAGGGTGACGGGGAGCTGTTTTTT. Its translation: CATSEQGDGELFF. The chain has TRBV24-1 and TRBJ2-2; possibly TRBD1 for D (5 bases). Germline lookup yields CDR1 KGHDR and CDR2 SFDVKD. The V gene lost 4 bases and the J gene lost 7 bases, with 9 bases spanning the gap. This CDR3 region has 13 residues.

The CDR3, as DNA: TGTGCCAGCAGCCAAGATTTAGCCCTCTATGGCTACACCTTC. Encoded protein: CASSQDLALYGYTF. This chain connects TRBV14 to TRBJ1-2; D gene ambiguous. The germline V gene encodes CDR1 SGHDN and CDR2 FVKESK. Trimming pared 0 bases from V and 4 bases from J, leaving 9 bases between. This CDR3 has 14 residues.

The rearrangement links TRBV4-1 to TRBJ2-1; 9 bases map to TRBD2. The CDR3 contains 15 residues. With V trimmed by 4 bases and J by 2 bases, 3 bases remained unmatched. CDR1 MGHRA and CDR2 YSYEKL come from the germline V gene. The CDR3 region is CASSPGTSPYNEQFF. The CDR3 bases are TGCGCCAGCAGCCCCGGGACTAGCCCCTACAATGAGCAGTTCTTC.